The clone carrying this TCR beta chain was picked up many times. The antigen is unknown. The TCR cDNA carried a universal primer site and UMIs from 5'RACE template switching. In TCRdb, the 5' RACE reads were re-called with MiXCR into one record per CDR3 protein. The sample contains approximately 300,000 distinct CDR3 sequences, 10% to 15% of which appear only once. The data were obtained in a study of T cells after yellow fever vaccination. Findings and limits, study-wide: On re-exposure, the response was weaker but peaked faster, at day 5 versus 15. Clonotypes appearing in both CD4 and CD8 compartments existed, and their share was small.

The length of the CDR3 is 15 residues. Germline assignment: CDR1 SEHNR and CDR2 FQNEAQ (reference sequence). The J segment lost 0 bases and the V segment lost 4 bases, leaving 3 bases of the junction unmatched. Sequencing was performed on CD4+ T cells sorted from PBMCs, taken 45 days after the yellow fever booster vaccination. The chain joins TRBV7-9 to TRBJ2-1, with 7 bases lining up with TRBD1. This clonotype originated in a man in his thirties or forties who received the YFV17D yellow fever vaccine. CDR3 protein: CASSSTGNSYNEQFF. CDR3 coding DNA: TGTGCCAGCAGCTCGACAGGGAACTCCTACAATGAGCAGTTCTTC. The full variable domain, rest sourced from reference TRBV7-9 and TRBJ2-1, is DTGVSQNPRHKITKRGQNVTFRCDPISEHNRLYWYRQTLGQGPEFLTYFQNEAQLEKSRLLSDRFSAERPKGSFSTLEIQRTEQGDSAMYLCASSSTGNSYNEQFFGPGTRLTVL.